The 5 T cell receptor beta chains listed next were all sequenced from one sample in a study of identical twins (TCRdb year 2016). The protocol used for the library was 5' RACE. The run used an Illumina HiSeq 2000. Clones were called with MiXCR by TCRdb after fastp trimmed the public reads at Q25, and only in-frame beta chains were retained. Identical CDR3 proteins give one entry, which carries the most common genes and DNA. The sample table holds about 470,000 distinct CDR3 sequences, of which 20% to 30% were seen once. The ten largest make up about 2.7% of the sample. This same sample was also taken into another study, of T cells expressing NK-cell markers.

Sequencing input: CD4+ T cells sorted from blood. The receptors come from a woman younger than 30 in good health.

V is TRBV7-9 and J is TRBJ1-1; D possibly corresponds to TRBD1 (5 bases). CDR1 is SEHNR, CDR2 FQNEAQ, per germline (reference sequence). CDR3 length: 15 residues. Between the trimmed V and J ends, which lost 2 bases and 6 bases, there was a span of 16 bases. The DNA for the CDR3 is TGTGCCAGCAGCTTACGGTCAGGGATGGTCTCTGAAGCTTTCTTT. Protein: CASSLRSGMVSEAFF.

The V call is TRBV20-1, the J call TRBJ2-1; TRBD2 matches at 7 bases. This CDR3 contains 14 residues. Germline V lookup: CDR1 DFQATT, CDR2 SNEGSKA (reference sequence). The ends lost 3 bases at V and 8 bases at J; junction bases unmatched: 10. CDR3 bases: TGCAGTGCTAGGGACCAGCGGGGTACCGATGAGCAGTTCTTC. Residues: CSARDQRGTDEQFF.

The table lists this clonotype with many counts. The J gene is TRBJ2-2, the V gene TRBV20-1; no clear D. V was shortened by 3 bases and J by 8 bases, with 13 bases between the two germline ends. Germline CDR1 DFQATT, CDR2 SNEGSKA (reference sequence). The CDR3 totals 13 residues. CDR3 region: CSARTTGIGELFF. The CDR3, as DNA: TGCAGTGCTAGGACAACGGGCATTGGGGAGCTGTTTTTT.

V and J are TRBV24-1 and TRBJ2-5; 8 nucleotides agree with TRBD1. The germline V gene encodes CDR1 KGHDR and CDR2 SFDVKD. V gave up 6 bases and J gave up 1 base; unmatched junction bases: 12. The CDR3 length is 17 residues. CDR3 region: CATSPNTGGSFQETQYF. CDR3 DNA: TGTGCCACCAGTCCCAATACAGGGGGGTCCTTCCAAGAGACCCAGTACTTC.

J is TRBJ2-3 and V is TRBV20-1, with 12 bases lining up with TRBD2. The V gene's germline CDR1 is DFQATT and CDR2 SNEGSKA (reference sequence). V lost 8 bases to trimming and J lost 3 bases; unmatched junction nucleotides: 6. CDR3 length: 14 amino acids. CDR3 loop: CSFEGLAGTDTQYF. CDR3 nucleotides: TGCAGTTTCGAGGGACTAGCGGGTACAGATACGCAGTATTTT.